A single sample gave rise to the 24 T cell receptor beta chains below, sequenced in a study of human T cells and chemical hapten exposure. Time point in this sample: patch test 1, 2 weeks after DPC sensitization. Treatment of the sample: therapeutic diphenylcyclopropenone sensitization with weekly scalp DPC. TCRdb re-called the RACE reads through MiXCR, storing one row per CDR3 protein. The sample includes 370,000 or so distinct CDR3 sequences, 4.8% of them seen just once. The sample consisted of whole blood, taken in connection with sensitization to the hapten diphenylcyclopropenone (DPC). Receptors were obtained from a woman aged 50 to 60 with alopecia areata. Some clones in this sample may be carry-over from other donors' samples.

The chain joins TRBV6-2 or TRBV6-3 to TRBJ1-5, with a possible D match to TRBD1 (5 bases). Germline V CDR1 and CDR2: MNHEY, SVGEGT. The V end was cut by 4 bases, the J end by 6 bases, with 16 bases between. This CDR3 has 15 residues. CDR3 residues: CASSSIDGGGQPQHF. The CDR3 DNA follows: TGTGCCAGCAGTTCCATTGACGGGGGGGGTCAGCCCCAGCATTTT.

In its sample, this clonotype was seen many times. This chain links TRBV29-1 with TRBJ2-3; 11 bases are a match to TRBD1. Trimming at V came to 7 bases and at J to 5 bases, leaving 5 bases not matched to a gene. There are 13 residues in the CDR3. The V gene's germline CDR1 is SQVTM and CDR2 ANQGSEA. The CDR3 DNA follows: TGCAGCGGGACAGGGGGCCAGATAGATACGCAGTATTTT. Protein sequence: CSGTGGQIDTQYF.

This clonotype was seen at least ten times. CDR3 sequence (DNA): TGTGCCAGCAGTCCCCTGACAGGCCGAGGCTACACCTTC. Protein product: CASSPLTGRGYTF. The chain links TRBV28 to TRBJ1-2; D possibly corresponds to TRBD1 (6 bases). V shed 5 bases and J shed 8 bases, with 15 bases lying between them. Looked up from germline, CDR1 is MDHEN and CDR2 is SYDVKM. This CDR3 comprises 13 residues.

Ten or more counts support this clonotype. The V call is TRBV12-3 or TRBV12-4, the J call TRBJ1-2; TRBD1 is a possible D gene (5 bases). The length of the CDR3 is 12 residues. Trimming took off 6 bases at V and 4 bases at J, with 9 bases between the two ends. The CDR3 DNA sequence: TGTGCCAGCAGGCAGGGTAGCTATGGCTACACCTTC. Protein sequence: CASRQGSYGYTF.

This clonotype was detected ten times or more. This chain joins TRBV3-1 and TRBJ1-6, with 7 bases that match TRBD1. J lost 11 bases, V lost 5 bases, and 6 bases had no gene match. The CDR3 has 13 residues. Germline loops: CDR1 LGHDT, CDR2 YNNKEL (reference sequence). CDR3 nucleotide sequence: TGTGCCAGCAGCTCAGGGGGTATGGCACCCCTCCACTTT. As protein: CASSSGGMAPLHF. The whole variable domain, filled in from reference TRBV3-1 and TRBJ1-6, reads DTAVSQTPKYLVTQMGNDKSIKCEQNLGHDTMYWYKQDSKKFLKIMFSYNNKELIINETVPNRFSPKSPDKAHLNLHINSLELGDSAVYFCASSSGGMAPLHFGNGTRLTVT.

This clonotype was counted a few times. This chain links TRBV9 with TRBJ1-2; 8 bases are a match to TRBD1. The CDR3 is 17 residues long. Germline-derived CDR1 and CDR2 are SGDLS and YYNGEE. V dropped 3 bases and J dropped 0; count of bases not matched to a gene: 10. The DNA of the CDR3 is TGTGCCAGCAGCGAGTTTTTGCCGACAGGGGCTAACTATGGCTACACCTTC. Residues: CASSEFLPTGANYGYTF.

There are many counts of this clonotype. The V and J genes are TRBV7-3 and TRBJ1-1; 9 nucleotides match TRBD1. Germline-derived CDR1 and CDR2 are SGHTA and FQGTGA. The CDR3 contains 15 residues. V was clipped by 5 bases and J by 4 bases; unmatched bases: 8. The CDR3 DNA is TGTGCCAGCAGCCCGACCGGGACAGGGACCACTGAAGCTTTCTTT. Residues: CASSPTGTGTTEAFF.

This clonotype has at least ten counts. The chain combines TRBV7-2 with TRBJ1-1, with D tentatively TRBD1 (6 bases). The V gene's germline CDR1 is SGHTA and CDR2 FQGNSA. The CDR3 extends over 15 amino acids. V was shortened by 2 bases and J by 1 base, with 11 bases between the two germline ends. CDR3 residues: CASSLTIQGNTEAFF. The CDR3 DNA is TGTGCCAGCAGCTTAACTATACAGGGGAACACTGAAGCTTTCTTT.

In this sample, this clonotype turned up many times. CDR3 amino acids: CASGWTGTTEAFF. In DNA, the CDR3 is TGTGCCAGCGGGTGGACAGGGACGACTGAAGCTTTCTTT. V gene TRBV12-3 or TRBV12-4 combines with J gene TRBJ1-1; 8 bases match TRBD1. V shed 8 bases and J 5 bases; nucleotides not matched to a gene: 7. CDR3 size: 13 residues.

This clonotype was recorded at least ten times. The V and J genes are TRBV11-2 and TRBJ2-1; D tentatively fits TRBD1 or TRBD2 (5 bases each). The germline V gene has CDR1 SGHAT and CDR2 FQNNGV. The CDR3 length is 18 residues. V dropped 1 base and J dropped 0 bases, with 16 bases sitting between them. The CDR3 loop is CASSLGSTGPSSYNEQFF. CDR3 DNA sequence: TGTGCCAGCAGCTTAGGAAGTACGGGGCCGAGCTCCTACAATGAGCAGTTCTTC. Combining the CDR3 with reference TRBV11-2 and TRBJ2-1 gives the whole variable domain EAGVAQSPRYKIIEKRQSVAFWCNPISGHATLYWYQQILGQGPKLLIQFQNNGVVDDSQLPKDRFSAERLKGVDSTLKIQPAKLEDSAVYLCASSLGSTGPSSYNEQFFGPGTRLTVL.

J is TRBJ2-2 and V is TRBV7-8; D might be TRBD2 (5 bases). The CDR3 sequence is 13 residues long. The ends were cut back, 5 bases at V and 5 bases at J, with 9 bases in the middle. Germline CDR1 SGHVS, CDR2 FQNEAQ. The CDR3 loop reads CASSRRTTGELFF. CDR3 sequence (DNA): TGTGCCAGCAGCAGGAGGACGACCGGGGAGCTGTTTTTT.

At least ten counts were recorded for this clonotype. This rearrangement joins TRBV20-1 to TRBJ2-3; D is unclear. Trimming removed 6 bases from V and 6 bases from J, with 7 bases in between. This CDR3 has 10 amino acids. Germline-derived CDR1 and CDR2 are DFQATT and SNEGSKA (reference sequence). The CDR3: CSAYTDTQYF. The CDR3 nucleotides read TGCAGTGCCTACACCGATACGCAGTATTTT.

The chain uses TRBV29-1 and TRBJ1-1; possible D gene TRBD1, 5 bases. CDR3 length equals 13 residues. Looked up from germline, CDR1 is SQVTM and CDR2 is ANQGSEA. V gave up 5 bases and J gave up 5 bases, with 15 bases separating them. The CDR3 loop is CSVIPGRVTEAFF. The CDR3 nucleotides are TGCAGCGTTATCCCAGGGAGGGTGACTGAAGCTTTCTTT.

The CDR3 bases are TGTGCCAGTCAACCAGGATTTGGGGCCAACGTCCTGACTTTC. Amino acid sequence: CASQPGFGANVLTF. The V and J genes are TRBV2 and TRBJ2-6; D is ambiguous. This CDR3 contains 14 residues. Germline CDR1 is SNHLY and CDR2 is FYNNEI. The V end lost 9 bases, the J end lost 3 bases, and 12 bases lay between the germline ends. Based on the CDR3 plus reference TRBV2 and TRBJ2-6, the full variable domain is EPEVTQTPSHQVTQMGQEVILRCVPISNHLYFYWYRQILGQKVEFLVSFYNNEISEKSEIFDDQFSVERPDGSNFTLKIRSTKLEDSAMYFCASQPGFGANVLTFGAGSRLTVL.

In its sample, this clonotype was seen many times. The CDR3 sequence is CASSRDSVNYGYTF. CDR3 nucleotide sequence: TGTGCCAGCAGCCGAGACAGCGTCAACTATGGCTACACCTTC. This chain joins TRBV5-6 and TRBJ1-2; possibly TRBD1 for D (5 bases). Germline V gene data show CDR1 as SGHDT and CDR2 as YYEEEE. V was clipped by 4 bases and J by 2 bases, with 12 bases between them. The CDR3 is 14 amino acids.

This clonotype has only a few counts. This chain joins TRBV12-3 or TRBV12-4 and TRBJ1-4; the D gene is possibly TRBD1 (6 bases). The CDR3 runs to 15 residues. V lost 3 bases, J lost 7 bases, and 15 bases lay in between. The CDR3 bases are TGTGCCAGCAGTTTCAGCGGGGGGCGTTTTGAAAAACTGTTTTTT. Encoded protein: CASSFSGGRFEKLFF.

This clonotype was counted ten times or more. The genes are TRBV7-6 and TRBJ2-3; 11 bases are a match to TRBD2. Trimming at V came to 5 bases and at J to 3 bases, leaving 7 bases not matched to a gene. The V gene's germline CDR1 is SGHVS and CDR2 FNYEAQ. The CDR3 spans 16 residues. In DNA form, the CDR3 reads TGTGCCAGCAGCACGGGACTAGCGGCTCAAACAGATACGCAGTATTTT. The encoded protein is CASSTGLAAQTDTQYF.

The table lists this clonotype with many counts. At one boundary the junction diverges from the germline segment, which might be a read error. The chain carries TRBV5-1 and TRBJ2-7; the match to TRBD1 covers 12 bases. The CDR3 spans 16 residues. Germline CDR1 reads SGHRS; CDR2 reads YFSETQ. In DNA, the CDR3 is TGCGCCAGCAGCTTGGACGGCCCGGGACAGGGGGCTCAAGCGCACTTC. This encodes CASSLDGPGQGAQAHF. The entire variable domain, with the rest obtained from reference TRBV5-1 and TRBJ2-7, is as follows: KAGVTQTPRYLIKTRGQQVTLSCSPISGHRSVSWYQQTPGQGLQFLFEYFSETQRNKGNFPGRFSGRQFSNSRSEMNVSTLELGDSALYLCASSLDGPGQGAQAHFGPGTRLTVT.

This clonotype was seen repeatedly, ten times or more. The gene calls are TRBV9 and TRBJ2-3; 11 nucleotides match TRBD2. From germline, CDR1 is SGDLS and CDR2 YYNGEE. Trimming took 0 bases from V and 12 from J; bases not matched to a gene: 3. This CDR3 region has 13 residues. In DNA form, the CDR3 reads TGTGCCAGCAGCGTAGGTAGCGGGGGGGCACAGTATTTT. It specifies CASSVGSGGAQYF.

Many counts were recorded for this clonotype. The chain employs TRBV12-3 or TRBV12-4 and TRBJ2-3; TRBD1 or TRBD2 may be the D gene (7 bases each). The germline V and J ends were trimmed by 1 base and 4 bases, with 12 bases remaining between them. This CDR3 comprises 15 residues. Here the CDR3 reads CASSLGPGGADTQYF. The CDR3 region has the DNA TGTGCCAGCAGTTTAGGCCCAGGGGGGGCAGATACGCAGTATTTT.

This clonotype was recorded a few times. V gene TRBV20-1 combines with J gene TRBJ1-2, with D tentatively TRBD1 (5 bases). V was pared by 5 bases and J by 8 bases, with 18 bases between. The CDR3 runs 13 residues. Germline V CDR1 and CDR2: DFQATT, SNEGSKA (reference sequence). CDR3 residues: CSAALAGLAGYTF. CDR3 in DNA: TGCAGTGCTGCCCTGGCAGGGCTGGCCGGCTACACCTTC.

This clonotype was detected many times. The rearrangement joins TRBV10-3 to TRBJ2-7; 7 positions match TRBD1. Germline CDR1 reads ENHRY; CDR2 reads SYGVKD. The V and J ends lost 7 bases and 2 bases, in that order; junction bases with no gene match: 8. The CDR3 extends over 14 amino acids. The CDR3 reads CAIKGVGQAYEQYF. The DNA of the CDR3 is TGTGCCATCAAGGGCGTAGGACAGGCCTACGAGCAGTACTTC.

The V gene is TRBV7-2, the J gene TRBJ2-1; 10 nucleotides agree with TRBD2. CDR1 and CDR2 from the germline V gene are SGHTA and FQGNSA. Trimming removed 3 bases from V and 8 bases from J; junction bases left unmatched: 13. The CDR3 runs to 17 residues. The CDR3 region has the DNA TGTGCCAGCAGCTTTCAGGGGGCTAGCGGGAGTTACGATGAGCAGTTCTTC. It encodes CASSFQGASGSYDEQFF.

This clonotype was seen repeatedly, ten times or more. The rearrangement uses TRBV4-2 and TRBJ2-1, with D possibly being TRBD2 (6 bases). In germline, CDR1 is LGHNA, CDR2 YNFKEQ. Trimming cost V 4 bases and J 3 bases, with 16 bases left between them. CDR3 length equals 16 residues. The CDR3 nucleotides read TGTGCCAGCAGCCCTGGAGGGGACGGGGTCTACAATGAGCAGTTCTTC. It yields the protein CASSPGGDGVYNEQFF.